Here is one T cell receptor (beta chain) with its context. Its antigen is not identified. The data derive from a study of cytomegalovirus exposure and HLA in healthy donors. Whole-study findings and limits: Later analysis identified several of the most significant clusters that appeared linked to common viral pathogens.

The CDR3 totals 13 residues. V was shortened by 4 bases and J by 3 bases, with 12 bases between the two germline ends. Germline assignment: CDR1 GTSNPN and CDR2 SVGIG (reference sequence). This PCR relied on a set of 60 Vbeta primers and 13 Jbeta primers. The repertoire was sequenced with immunoSEQ multiplex PCR; TCRdb's copy has only in-frame clones and lacks some. Found here are 150,000 to 200,000 clones; the top ten clones hold 6.5%. The rearrangement joins TRBV30 to TRBJ1-2; possibly TRBD1 for D (6 bases). The sequence derives from a man under 40 in good health and CMV-seronegative. Source material: PBMCs. DNA of the CDR3: TGTGCCTGGATGGGGAACAGGGACTATGGCTACACCTTC. This translates into CAWMGNRDYGYTF.